The rows below give T cell receptor beta chains drawn from one sample of a study of T cells after yellow fever vaccination. Using its own MiXCR run on the 5' RACE reads, TCRdb lists one record per CDR3 protein. The data contain about 340,000 distinct CDR3 sequences, 8.5% to 9% of them singletons. The sample was PBMCs, taken on the day of the first yellow fever vaccination. The receptors stem from a man aged 18 to 29 who received the YFV17D yellow fever vaccine. The CDR3 runs from the conserved cysteine through the conserved F or W. Fields, in order: J gene, V gene, D gene, CDR3 length, clone size, CDR3 DNA, CDR3 protein. The D gene is left open where the match is weak. Clone size is shown for a subset of rows, as once, few, many or a class of expanded clone.

j_call: TRBJ1-5
v_call: TRBV2
d_call: -
cdr3_length: 12
clone_size: few
cdr3_nt: TGTGCCAGCAGCGGGGGCAATCAGCCCCAGCATTTT
cdr3_aa: CASSGGNQPQHF

j_call: TRBJ1-5
v_call: TRBV4-1
d_call: TRBD1
cdr3_length: 19
clone_size: few
cdr3_nt: TGCGCCAGCAGCCAAGATTCTATCAAGACAGGGGGTAAAAATCAGCCCCAGCATTTT
cdr3_aa: CASSQDSIKTGGKNQPQHF

j_call: TRBJ2-5
v_call: TRBV6-5
d_call: TRBD1
cdr3_length: 17
clone_size: few
cdr3_nt: TGTGCCAGCAGTTACAACCCCGGGACAGGGTTCCAAGAGACCCAGTACTTC
cdr3_aa: CASSYNPGTGFQETQYF

j_call: TRBJ2-2
v_call: TRBV5-4
d_call: TRBD2
cdr3_length: 16
clone_size: -
cdr3_nt: TGTGCCAGCAGCTCTGAGCGGGGGGGAGGATCCGGGGAGCTGTTTTTT
cdr3_aa: CASSSERGGGSGELFF

j_call: TRBJ2-3
v_call: TRBV29-1
d_call: TRBD2
cdr3_length: 14
clone_size: many
cdr3_nt: TGCAGCGTTGAGATGGCAGTCGGGGGGGATACGCAGTATTTT
cdr3_aa: CSVEMAVGGDTQYF

j_call: TRBJ2-3
v_call: TRBV18
d_call: -
cdr3_length: 16
clone_size: few
cdr3_nt: TGTGCCAGCTCACCACGGGAAGGGGCCTTCACAGATACGCAGTATTTT
cdr3_aa: CASSPREGAFTDTQYF

j_call: TRBJ1-6
v_call: TRBV11-2
d_call: -
cdr3_length: 17
clone_size: few
cdr3_nt: TGTGCCAGCAGCTCGCCCTTTAAGAGATCCTCGGTTTTACCCCTCCACTTT
cdr3_aa: CASSSPFKRSSVLPLHF

j_call: TRBJ2-7
v_call: TRBV6-1
d_call: -
cdr3_length: 15
clone_size: many
cdr3_nt: TGTGCCAGCAGGCCTCCGGCAGGGACGTCCTACGAGCAGTACTTC
cdr3_aa: CASRPPAGTSYEQYF

j_call: TRBJ2-5
v_call: TRBV29-1
d_call: -
cdr3_length: 11
clone_size: few
cdr3_nt: TGCAGCGTTGAAGGGGGCGAGACCCAGTACTTC
cdr3_aa: CSVEGGETQYF

j_call: TRBJ2-4
v_call: TRBV4-1
d_call: -
cdr3_length: 13
clone_size: -
cdr3_nt: TGCGCCAGCAGCCCCTTGGGACGACTTAATCAGTACTTC
cdr3_aa: CASSPLGRLNQYF

j_call: TRBJ2-2
v_call: TRBV6-5
d_call: -
cdr3_length: 13
clone_size: few
cdr3_nt: TGTGCCAGCAGTTATTATGGGGTCGGGGAGCTGTTTTTT
cdr3_aa: CASSYYGVGELFF

j_call: TRBJ2-2
v_call: TRBV9
d_call: TRBD1
cdr3_length: 16
clone_size: -
cdr3_nt: TGTGCCAGCAGCGTACCCGGGACAGCGAACACCGGGGAGCTGTTTTTT
cdr3_aa: CASSVPGTANTGELFF

j_call: TRBJ2-7
v_call: TRBV5-1
d_call: -
cdr3_length: 15
clone_size: -
cdr3_nt: TGCGCCAGCAGCCGCGGGACAGCCGAGGCCTACGAGCAGTACTTC
cdr3_aa: CASSRGTAEAYEQYF

j_call: TRBJ1-1
v_call: TRBV7-2
d_call: -
cdr3_length: 14
clone_size: many
cdr3_nt: TGTGCCAGCAGCTCCGACAGAGTTTTCACTGAAGCTTTCTTT
cdr3_aa: CASSSDRVFTEAFF

j_call: TRBJ2-1
v_call: TRBV15
d_call: TRBD2
cdr3_length: 15
clone_size: few
cdr3_nt: TGTGCCACCAGCTTACAGCGGGGCCCCTACAATGAGCAGTTCTTC
cdr3_aa: CATSLQRGPYNEQFF

j_call: TRBJ2-7
v_call: TRBV18
d_call: -
cdr3_length: 15
clone_size: -
cdr3_nt: TGTGCCAGCTCACCACCGGAGGGGACATCTCTCGAGCAGTACTTC
cdr3_aa: CASSPPEGTSLEQYF

j_call: TRBJ2-3
v_call: TRBV11-2
d_call: TRBD1
cdr3_length: 13
clone_size: -
cdr3_nt: TGTGCCAGCAGCCATGGCCCACAGGGGACGCAGTATTTT
cdr3_aa: CASSHGPQGTQYF

j_call: TRBJ2-3
v_call: TRBV6-5
d_call: -
cdr3_length: 14
clone_size: few
cdr3_nt: TGTGCCAGCAGTTACAATCTAGTTCCAGATACGCAGTATTTT
cdr3_aa: CASSYNLVPDTQYF

j_call: TRBJ2-1
v_call: TRBV27
d_call: -
cdr3_length: 16
clone_size: many
cdr3_nt: TGTGCCAGCAGTTTAGGGGGGTCCGCGCTCTACAATGAGCAGTTCTTC
cdr3_aa: CASSLGGSALYNEQFF

j_call: TRBJ1-1
v_call: TRBV20-1
d_call: -
cdr3_length: 14
clone_size: many
cdr3_nt: TGCAGTGCTGCAGCCGGGGGGTGGAACACTGAAGCTTTCTTT
cdr3_aa: CSAAAGGWNTEAFF

j_call: TRBJ2-1
v_call: TRBV13
d_call: -
cdr3_length: 13
clone_size: few
cdr3_nt: TGTGCCAGCAGCTTAGGTCGGGGATATGAGCAGTTCTTC
cdr3_aa: CASSLGRGYEQFF

j_call: TRBJ2-5
v_call: TRBV7-8
d_call: TRBD2
cdr3_length: 16
clone_size: -
cdr3_nt: TGTGCCAGCAGCGCCATTGTAGCGGGGGGCGAAGAGACCCAGTACTTC
cdr3_aa: CASSAIVAGGEETQYF

j_call: TRBJ2-3
v_call: TRBV20-1
d_call: -
cdr3_length: 14
clone_size: -
cdr3_nt: TGCAGTAACATACACGGGGAGAGCGCAGATACGCAGTATTTT
cdr3_aa: CSNIHGESADTQYF

j_call: TRBJ1-2
v_call: TRBV5-6
d_call: -
cdr3_length: 14
clone_size: few
cdr3_nt: TGTGCCAGCAGACGTGGGCCAAACCTCTATGGCTACACCTTC
cdr3_aa: CASRRGPNLYGYTF

j_call: TRBJ2-1
v_call: TRBV5-5
d_call: -
cdr3_length: 14
clone_size: -
cdr3_nt: TGTGCCAGCGGCCCCGCGGGACAGCACAATGAGCAGTTCTTC
cdr3_aa: CASGPAGQHNEQFF

j_call: TRBJ2-5
v_call: TRBV29-1
d_call: -
cdr3_length: 12
clone_size: many
cdr3_nt: TGCAGCGTTGATACGGGTTACGAGACCCAGTACTTC
cdr3_aa: CSVDTGYETQYF

j_call: TRBJ1-1
v_call: TRBV7-3
d_call: TRBD1
cdr3_length: 22
clone_size: -
cdr3_nt: TGTGCCGGCAGCTTAAAGGCGGGACAGGGAGGTGGACCCTGGACTGGGAACACTGAAGCTTTCTTT
cdr3_aa: CAGSLKAGQGGGPWTGNTEAFF

j_call: TRBJ2-5
v_call: TRBV2
d_call: -
cdr3_length: 14
clone_size: few
cdr3_nt: TGTGCCAGCAGCGGCCCCGGCGGCCAAGAGACCCAGTACTTC
cdr3_aa: CASSGPGGQETQYF

j_call: TRBJ2-3
v_call: TRBV24-1
d_call: TRBD1
cdr3_length: 15
clone_size: many
cdr3_nt: TGTGCCACCAGTGACCCGGGACAGCACACAGATACGCAGTATTTT
cdr3_aa: CATSDPGQHTDTQYF

j_call: TRBJ2-3
v_call: TRBV7-9
d_call: -
cdr3_length: 16
clone_size: few
cdr3_nt: TGTGCCAGCAGCTTAGATCGCCGGGGAAGGGCAGATACGCAGTATTTT
cdr3_aa: CASSLDRRGRADTQYF

j_call: TRBJ2-5
v_call: TRBV7-2
d_call: -
cdr3_length: 12
clone_size: few
cdr3_nt: TGTGCCAGCAGCACGAATTTCGAGACCCAGTACTTC
cdr3_aa: CASSTNFETQYF